This is a list of T cell receptor beta chains from one sample in a study of blood T cells in healthy people across ages. TCRdb itself ran the 5' RACE reads through MiXCR, one entry per CDR3 protein. The sample has hundreds of thousands of distinct CDR3 sequences, around 50% seen once. The sequencing sample was made of blood. The source of these receptors is an elderly woman in good health. Both conserved end residues are trimmed from each CDR3.

cdr3_length v_call cdr3_aa
16 TRBV29-1 SVGTSGTHVGGYNEQF
9 TRBV11-2 ASSEYNGQF
14 TRBV10-3 AISQEWTGVVETQY
11 TRBV3-1 ASLSGGRETQY
14 TRBV3-1 ASSPTGGGAIHEQF
18 TRBV4-1 ASSQIPLAGGSVNTGELF
11 TRBV18 ASSKGQHNEQF
13 TRBV19 ASSLRNRQGRGYT
13 TRBV12-3/TRBV12-4 ASSFQAGGNYEQY
15 TRBV12-3/TRBV12-4 ASSSYLGTRTVDTQY
12 TRBV25-1 ASSGRLQTGELF
13 TRBV20-1 SVRGTSGSFYEQY
14 TRBV2 ASSETGLAGGKEQF
11 TRBV20-1 SARGLPSNEQF
11 TRBV3-1 ASSLGPVYEQY
14 TRBV9 ASSVALTSGAGEQF
8 TRBV20-1 SAYYNEQF
15 TRBV6-1 ASIWAKTSGLSYEQY